Below are 13 T cell receptor beta chains sequenced from a single sample in a study of blood T cell repertoires in COVID-19. The assay was immunoSEQ multiplex PCR, and TCRdb's table has in-frame clones only and misses some. The data contain some 46,000 clones, roughly four fifths of them seen just once; the ten biggest clones take up around a quarter. Sequencing input: peripheral blood. The receptor set was obtained from a woman in her sixties with acute or convalescent COVID-19.

This clone is a singleton in its sample. The chain has TRBV5-1 and TRBJ1-2; the match to TRBD1 covers 11 bases. Germline CDR1 reads SGHRS; CDR2 reads YFSETQ. The CDR3 has 16 amino acids. V gave up 2 bases and J gave up 10 bases; unmatched junction bases: 13. This CDR3 reads CASSFRTGGPLSTYTF. The CDR3 DNA follows: TGCGCCAGCAGCTTCAGGACAGGGGGCCCTCTAAGCACCTACACCTTC.

This rearrangement joins TRBV7-9 to TRBJ1-2; no firm D call. The germline gives CDR1 SEHNR, CDR2 FQNEAQ (reference sequence). V gave up 7 bases and J gave up 4 bases, with 10 bases separating them. The CDR3 totals 12 residues. The CDR3 region is CASTPVSYGYTF. The CDR3, as DNA: TGTGCCAGCACCCCCGTCTCCTATGGCTACACCTTC.

This clone was counted once. This rearrangement joins TRBV29-1 to TRBJ2-3, with a possible D match to TRBD2 (5 bases). Trimming cost V 5 bases and J 3 bases, with 15 bases left between them. The germline gives CDR1 SQVTM, CDR2 ANQGSEA. The CDR3 is 14 amino acids. CDR3 residues: CSVLLRGSTDTQYF. In DNA, the CDR3 is TGCAGCGTTCTCCTCCGGGGAAGTACAGATACGCAGTATTTT.

The J gene is TRBJ1-5, the V gene TRBV6-1, with D possibly matching TRBD1 (5 bases). The CDR3 spans 14 residues. The V end lost 2 bases, the J end lost 10 bases, and 15 bases lay between the germline ends. In germline, CDR1 is MNHNS, CDR2 SASEGT. The CDR3 loop reads CASSEIQDIYPQHF. The CDR3, as DNA: TGTGCCAGCAGTGAAATACAGGACATATATCCCCAGCATTTT.

V usage is TRBV5-5 and J usage is TRBJ1-6, with D possibly matching TRBD1 (5 bases). With 0 bases removed from V and 9 bases from J, the gap between germline ends came to 19 bases. Germline V gives CDR1 SGHKS, CDR2 YYEKEE (reference sequence). This CDR3 is 17 amino acids long. Here the CDR3 DNA reads TGTGCCAGCAGCTTGGCTATAGGGGCTACTAAACTTTCACCCCTCCACTTT. The encoded protein is CASSLAIGATKLSPLHF.

This rearrangement joins TRBV3-1 (or the pseudogene TRBV3-2) to TRBJ1-6; 8 nucleotides agree with TRBD1. This CDR3 spans 14 amino acids. Per germline, CDR1 LGHDT and CDR2 YNNKEL (reference sequence). Trimming took 7 bases from V and 7 from J; bases not matched to a gene: 6. The CDR3 loop is CASNYGQGNSPLHF. The CDR3 DNA follows: TGTGCCAGCAATTACGGACAGGGAAATTCACCCCTCCACTTT.

This clone was counted once. This chain uses TRBV5-1 with TRBJ2-7; TRBD1 matches at 8 bases. The V gene's germline CDR1 is SGHRS and CDR2 YFSETQ. V trimming: 4 bases; J trimming: 5 bases; junction bases outside the gene matches: 17. The CDR3 runs to 17 residues. CDR3 in DNA: TGCGCCAGCAGCAGTAATCCGGGACAGGTCACAATCGACGAGCAGTACTTC. Translated: CASSSNPGQVTIDEQYF.

This chain uses TRBV2 with TRBJ1-2; 7 positions agree with TRBD1. There are 14 residues in the CDR3. J was trimmed by 6 bases and V by 4 bases; bases with no gene match: 8. Germline V gene lookup returns CDR1 SNHLY and CDR2 FYNNEI. CDR3 bases: TGTGCCAGCAGTGTTCGGGCAGGGGGTGATGGCTACACCTTC. Translating it yields CASSVRAGGDGYTF. The whole variable domain, filled in from reference TRBV2 and TRBJ1-2, reads EPEVTQTPSHQVTQMGQEVILRCVPISNHLYFYWYRQILGQKVEFLVSFYNNEISEKSEIFDDQFSVERPDGSNFTLKIRSTKLEDSAMYFCASSVRAGGDGYTFGSGTRLTVV.

This clone was observed once. The V call is TRBV19, the J call TRBJ1-5; D is uncertain. The CDR3 is made up of 12 amino acids. V lost 7 bases and J 1 base, leaving 5 bases between the germline ends. Germline V CDR1 and CDR2: LNHDA, SQIVND (reference sequence). CDR3 DNA sequence: TGTGCCAGTACAGTGAGCAATCAGCCCCAGCATTTT. Its protein product is CASTVSNQPQHF. Full variable domain (rest looked up from reference TRBV19 and TRBJ1-5): DGGITQSPKYLFRKEGQNVTLSCEQNLNHDAMYWYRQDPGQGLRLIYYSQIVNDFQKGDIAEGYSVSREKKESFPLTVTSAQKNPTAFYLCASTVSNQPQHFGDGTRLSIL.

The gene calls are TRBV10-3 and TRBJ1-2, with 9 bases matching TRBD1. Per germline, CDR1 ENHRY and CDR2 SYGVKD. The CDR3 sequence is 12 residues long. The junction had 5 bases not matched to a gene; V was cut back by 9 bases and J by 6 bases. CDR3 coding DNA: TGTGCCATTCGGACAGGGGATGATGGCTACACCTTC. This codes for CAIRTGDDGYTF.

The chain employs TRBV19 and TRBJ2-7, with 8 bases that match TRBD1. V lost 5 bases, J lost 2 bases, and 2 bases stayed unmatched. CDR3 size: 13 residues. CDR1 LNHDA and CDR2 SQIVND come from the germline V gene (reference sequence). The CDR3 spells CASSPQGAYEQYF. The CDR3, as DNA: TGTGCCAGTAGTCCACAGGGGGCCTACGAGCAGTACTTC.

This clone has only one observation. The chain combines TRBV9 with TRBJ2-6; D is possibly TRBD2 (5 bases). The CDR3 spans 16 residues. CDR1 and CDR2 from the germline V gene are SGDLS and YYNGEE. V was pared by 4 bases and J by 4 bases, with 15 bases between. The CDR3 here is CASSTDRGRGANVLTF. CDR3 DNA sequence: TGTGCCAGCAGCACAGATCGGGGAAGGGGGGCCAACGTCCTGACTTTC. Complete variable domain (other parts from reference TRBV9 and TRBJ2-6): DSGVTQTPKHLITATGQRVTLRCSPRSGDLSVYWYQQSLDQGLQFLIQYYNGEERAKGNILERFSAQQFPDLHSELNLSSLELGDSALYFCASSTDRGRGANVLTFGAGSRLTVL.

The chain links TRBV24-1 to TRBJ1-2; a possible D gene is TRBD1 (5 bases). This CDR3 has 13 amino acids. The ends were cut back, 4 bases at V and 8 bases at J, with 13 bases in the middle. Germline values: CDR1 KGHDR, CDR2 SFDVKD. CDR3 sequence (DNA): TGTGCCACCAGTGACCATGACAGCCTCGGCTACACCTTC. Its translation: CATSDHDSLGYTF.